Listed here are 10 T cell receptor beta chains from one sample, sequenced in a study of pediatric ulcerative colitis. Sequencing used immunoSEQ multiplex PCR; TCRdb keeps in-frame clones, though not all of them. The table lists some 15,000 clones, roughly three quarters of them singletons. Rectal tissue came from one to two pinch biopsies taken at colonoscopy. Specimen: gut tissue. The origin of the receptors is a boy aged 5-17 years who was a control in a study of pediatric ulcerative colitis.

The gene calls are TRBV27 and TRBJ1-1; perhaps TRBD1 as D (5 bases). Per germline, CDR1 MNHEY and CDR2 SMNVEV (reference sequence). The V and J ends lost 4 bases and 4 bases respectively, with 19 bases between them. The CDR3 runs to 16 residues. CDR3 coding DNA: TGTGCCAGCAGTTCTCCAGGCGGGGGAAGGGGCACTGAAGCTTTCTTT. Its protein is CASSSPGGGRGTEAFF.

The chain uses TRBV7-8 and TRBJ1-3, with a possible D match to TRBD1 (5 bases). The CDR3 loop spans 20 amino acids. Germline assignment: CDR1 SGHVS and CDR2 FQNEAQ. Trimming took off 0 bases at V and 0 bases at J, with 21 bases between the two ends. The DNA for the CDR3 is TGTGCCAGCAGCTTAGCGAGGGTACAAAGACAGACCCGCTCTGGAAACACCATATATTTT. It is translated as CASSLARVQRQTRSGNTIYF.

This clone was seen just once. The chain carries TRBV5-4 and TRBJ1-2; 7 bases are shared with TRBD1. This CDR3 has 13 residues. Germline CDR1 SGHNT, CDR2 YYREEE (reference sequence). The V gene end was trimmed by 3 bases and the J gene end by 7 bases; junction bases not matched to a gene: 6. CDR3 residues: CASSSKGAGGYTF. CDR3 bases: TGTGCCAGCAGCTCGAAGGGGGCAGGTGGCTACACCTTC.

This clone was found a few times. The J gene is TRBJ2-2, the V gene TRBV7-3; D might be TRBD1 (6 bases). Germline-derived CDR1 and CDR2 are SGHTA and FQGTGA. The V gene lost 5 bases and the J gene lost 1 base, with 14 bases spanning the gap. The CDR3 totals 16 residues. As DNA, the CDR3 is TGTGCCAGCAGCCCTACTCCGACAGGGAACACCGGGGAGCTGTTTTTT. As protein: CASSPTPTGNTGELFF.

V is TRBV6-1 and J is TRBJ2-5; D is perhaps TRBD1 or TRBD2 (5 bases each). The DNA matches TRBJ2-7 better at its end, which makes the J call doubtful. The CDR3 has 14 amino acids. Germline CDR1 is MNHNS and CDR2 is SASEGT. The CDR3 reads CASNRGLASYEQYF. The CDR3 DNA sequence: TGTGCCAGCAATCGGGGCCTAGCCTCCTACGAGCAGTACTTC.

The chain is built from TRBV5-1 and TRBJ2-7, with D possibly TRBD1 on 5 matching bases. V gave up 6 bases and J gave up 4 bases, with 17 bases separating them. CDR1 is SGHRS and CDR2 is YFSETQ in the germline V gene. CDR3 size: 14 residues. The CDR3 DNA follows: TGCGCCAGCACAAACAGGAAAGATGGGTACGAGCAGTACTTC. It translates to CASTNRKDGYEQYF.

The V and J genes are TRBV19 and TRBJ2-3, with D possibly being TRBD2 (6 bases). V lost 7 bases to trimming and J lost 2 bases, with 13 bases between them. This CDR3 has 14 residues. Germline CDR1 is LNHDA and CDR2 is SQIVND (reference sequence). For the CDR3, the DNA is TGTGCCAGTAAGGAGGGGCGGTACACAGATACGCAGTATTTT. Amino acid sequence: CASKEGRYTDTQYF.

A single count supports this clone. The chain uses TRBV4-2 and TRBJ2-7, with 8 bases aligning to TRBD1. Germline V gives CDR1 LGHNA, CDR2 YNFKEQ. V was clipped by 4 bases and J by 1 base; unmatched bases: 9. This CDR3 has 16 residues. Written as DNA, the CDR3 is TGTGCCAGCAGCCGGACACTCGGGACAGGTTCCTACGAGCAGTACTTC. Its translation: CASSRTLGTGSYEQYF.

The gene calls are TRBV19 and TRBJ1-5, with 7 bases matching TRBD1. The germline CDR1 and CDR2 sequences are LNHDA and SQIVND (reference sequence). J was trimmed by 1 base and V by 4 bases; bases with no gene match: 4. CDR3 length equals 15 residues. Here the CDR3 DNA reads TGTGCCAGTAGTAGGGGACAGATGAGCAATCAGCCCCAGCATTTT. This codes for CASSRGQMSNQPQHF.

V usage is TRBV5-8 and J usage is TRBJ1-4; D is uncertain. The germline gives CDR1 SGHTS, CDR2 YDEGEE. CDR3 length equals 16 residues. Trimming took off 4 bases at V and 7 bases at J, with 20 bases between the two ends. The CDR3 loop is CASSRRREGSGEKLFF. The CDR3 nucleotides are TGTGCCAGCAGCCGGCGGCGGGAAGGTAGTGGTGAAAAACTGTTTTTT.